These 26 T cell receptor beta chains were all obtained from the same sample, sequenced in a study of neoadjuvant anti-PD-1 for oral cavity cancer. Time point of the sample: after neoadjuvant nivolumab, at surgical resection. Sequenced by immunoSEQ multiplex PCR; TCRdb stores in-frame clones only, minus some. The sample carries about 8,400 clones, around 70% recorded once. The specimen comprised PBMCs, sampled after nivolumab (anti-PD-1) treatment. The receptors shown here come from a person aged 40 to 85 with oral cavity squamous cell carcinoma.

This clone showed up just once. This CDR3 reads CASSPGPTGTQYF. CDR3 DNA sequence: TGTGCCAGCAGCCCGGGACCGACGGGTACGCAGTATTTT. This chain connects TRBV14 to TRBJ2-3, with D possibly called TRBD1 or TRBD2 (5 bases each). Germline assignment: CDR1 SGHDN and CDR2 FVKESK. This CDR3 has 13 residues. The V end was cut by 4 bases, the J end by 8 bases, with 13 bases between.

The V call is TRBV30, the J call TRBJ1-3; perhaps TRBD1 as D (6 bases). V was shortened by 0 bases and J by 2 bases, with 8 bases between the two germline ends. Germline CDR1 GTSNPN, CDR2 SVGIG (reference sequence). The CDR3 is made up of 14 amino acids. CDR3 in DNA: TGTGCCTGGAGTGTAGGGGGGCCTGGAAACACCATATATTTT. This codes for CAWSVGGPGNTIYF.

The chain employs TRBV7-9 and TRBJ2-6; D gene unclear. V lost 5 bases, J lost 2 bases, and 10 bases lay in between. The V gene's germline CDR1 is SEHNR and CDR2 FQNEAQ (reference sequence). The CDR3 length is 15 residues. CDR3 sequence (DNA): TGTGCCAGCAGCCCTGGACGCCCTGGGGCCAACGTCCTGACTTTC. It is translated as CASSPGRPGANVLTF.

V usage is TRBV28 and J usage is TRBJ1-2; D is possibly TRBD1 (5 bases). V lost 7 bases, J lost 1 base, and 10 bases lay in between. CDR1 is MDHEN and CDR2 is SYDVKM in the germline V gene. This CDR3 region has 13 residues. The CDR3 coding sequence is TGTGCCAGCACCCCGGGACTTAACTATGGCTACACCTTC. Amino acids: CASTPGLNYGYTF.

J is TRBJ2-1 and V is TRBV19; D might be TRBD1 or TRBD2, each matching 5 bases. This CDR3 has 15 amino acids. V was shortened by 1 base and J by 2 bases, with 9 bases between the two germline ends. Germline lookup yields CDR1 LNHDA and CDR2 SQIVND (reference sequence). The CDR3 protein is CASSIGVGPYNEQFF. CDR3 sequence (DNA): TGTGCCAGTAGTATAGGAGTGGGACCCTACAATGAGCAGTTCTTC.

This clone came up a few times. This chain joins TRBV7-2 and TRBJ1-6; 10 nucleotides align to TRBD1. This CDR3 contains 16 residues. Germline CDR1 SGHTA, CDR2 FQGNSA. V gave up 0 bases and J gave up 7 bases; unmatched junction bases: 3. The CDR3 spells CASSLAGQGRNSPLHF. DNA for the CDR3: TGTGCCAGCAGCTTAGCGGGACAGGGGAGAAATTCACCCCTCCACTTT.

The CDR3 loop is CASSHIIPDPEAFF. The CDR3 DNA follows: TGTGCCAGCAGTCACATCATCCCCGACCCCGAAGCTTTCTTT. The chain is built from TRBV6-1 and TRBJ1-1; D is uncertain. This CDR3 comprises 14 residues. V lost 5 bases and J lost 8, with 18 bases in between. Looked up from germline, CDR1 is MNHNS and CDR2 is SASEGT.

The sample holds one count of this clone. V is TRBV15 and J is TRBJ2-3; D might be TRBD2 (6 bases). V was pared by 1 base and J by 7 bases, with 18 bases between. CDR1 LNHNV and CDR2 YYDKDF come from the germline V gene (reference sequence). This CDR3 comprises 16 residues. The CDR3, as DNA: TGTGCCACCAGCAGAGGGGGACTTTCTCTTAGGCATACGCAGTATTTT. Amino acids: CATSRGGLSLRHTQYF.

The V call is TRBV9, the J call TRBJ1-2; 7 bases map to TRBD1. This CDR3 region has 16 residues. V shed 4 bases, J shed 6 bases, and the junction held 15 bases outside the gene matches. CDR1 is SGDLS, CDR2 YYNGEE, per germline. As DNA, the CDR3 is TGTGCCAGCAGCAATAACCCGGACAGGCAAAGGGATGGCTACACCTTC. Its protein is CASSNNPDRQRDGYTF. Supplemented by reference TRBV9 and TRBJ1-2, the full variable domain reads DSGVTQTPKHLITATGQRVTLRCSPRSGDLSVYWYQQSLDQGLQFLIQYYNGEERAKGNILERFSAQQFPDLHSELNLSSLELGDSALYFCASSNNPDRQRDGYTFGSGTRLTVV.

The rearrangement links TRBV19 to TRBJ2-7; perhaps D is TRBD1 or TRBD2 (5 bases each). Germline V gene sequence: CDR1 LNHDA, CDR2 SQIVND (reference sequence). Trimming shortened V by 5 bases and J by 6 bases, and 14 bases separated the two germline ends. CDR3 length: 13 residues. Here the CDR3 reads CASSPTRGGEQYF. CDR3 bases: TGTGCCAGTAGTCCCACCCGGGGCGGCGAGCAGTACTTC.

V is TRBV25-1 and J is TRBJ1-2, with TRBD1 as a possible D gene (5 bases). Trimming stripped 6 bases from V and 8 bases from J, with 28 bases between. Germline V CDR1 and CDR2: MGHDK, SYGVNS. There are 17 residues in the CDR3. The CDR3 protein is CASRKNFQGSLKRGYTF. In nucleotides, the CDR3 is TGTGCCAGCAGGAAGAATTTTCAGGGTTCCCTAAAGCGCGGCTACACCTTC.

The chain joins TRBV6-1 to TRBJ1-6; D perhaps matches TRBD1 (5 bases). From germline, CDR1 is MNHNS and CDR2 SASEGT. The V end was cut by 1 base, the J end by 0 bases, with 10 bases between. The CDR3 spans 17 residues. In DNA form, the CDR3 reads TGTGCCAGCAGTGAAGTGCAGGGAAGCTCCTATAATTCACCCCTCCACTTT. Translating gives CASSEVQGSSYNSPLHF.

The V call is TRBV7-9, the J call TRBJ2-1, with no clear D. Germline CDR1 is SEHNR and CDR2 is FQNEAQ (reference sequence). The CDR3 covers 16 residues. V gave up 6 bases and J gave up 0 bases, with 15 bases separating them. The CDR3 is CASRDETSSSYNEQFF. CDR3 nucleotides: TGTGCCAGCAGGGACGAGACGTCTAGCTCCTACAATGAGCAGTTCTTC.

J is TRBJ2-3 and V is TRBV5-1; 10 nucleotides match TRBD1. The CDR3 consists of 14 residues. Germline V lookup: CDR1 SGHRS, CDR2 YFSETQ. V lost 3 bases and J lost 4; bases outside the gene matches: 2. The DNA of the CDR3 is TGCGCCAGCAGCTCCGGGACAGGGGCAGATACGCAGTATTTT. It codes for CASSSGTGADTQYF.

Written as DNA, the CDR3 is TGTGCCACCAGCGGGCCTGGCGGGGCTTACACTGAAGCTTTCTTT. Its protein product is CATSGPGGAYTEAFF. V and J are TRBV15 and TRBJ1-1, with D possibly TRBD1 on 5 matching bases. CDR3 length: 15 amino acids. Germline V gene sequence: CDR1 LNHNV, CDR2 YYDKDF (reference sequence). V gave up 5 bases and J gave up 3 bases, with 16 bases separating them.

The chain links TRBV9 to TRBJ1-1; 7 bases map to TRBD1. J gave up 6 bases and V 3 bases, and 11 bases lay outside the gene matches. Germline CDR1 and CDR2: SGDLS and YYNGEE. The CDR3 has 15 residues. The CDR3 spells CASSESVTGSAEAFF. CDR3 DNA: TGTGCCAGCAGCGAATCCGTGACAGGGAGCGCTGAAGCTTTCTTT. The whole variable domain, remainder taken from reference TRBV9 and TRBJ1-1, is DSGVTQTPKHLITATGQRVTLRCSPRSGDLSVYWYQQSLDQGLQFLIQYYNGEERAKGNILERFSAQQFPDLHSELNLSSLELGDSALYFCASSESVTGSAEAFFGQGTRLTVV.

The chain joins TRBV6-6 to TRBJ2-7; tentative D call: TRBD2 (5 bases). Germline loops: CDR1 MNHNY, CDR2 SVGAGI (reference sequence). The CDR3 spans 12 residues. Trimming left V 7 bases short and J 7 bases short, with 14 bases between. DNA of the CDR3: TGTGCCAGCACCCAACATCAGCGGGAGCAGTACTTC. Its translation: CASTQHQREQYF.

This chain connects TRBV4-2 to TRBJ2-7; tentative D call: TRBD1 (6 bases). V was pared by 0 bases and J by 6 bases, with 24 bases between. Germline lookup yields CDR1 LGHNA and CDR2 YNFKEQ. CDR3 size: 18 residues. The CDR3 protein is CASSQDDTGNQVSGEQYF. DNA for the CDR3: TGTGCCAGCAGCCAAGACGACACAGGGAATCAAGTTAGTGGCGAGCAGTACTTC.

The chain links TRBV28 to TRBJ1-1, with no clear D. The CDR3 has 12 residues. From germline, CDR1 is MDHEN and CDR2 SYDVKM. V was clipped by 6 bases and J by 7 bases, with 12 bases between them. The CDR3 region has the DNA TGTGCCAGCAGCCGCCCACAGTTTGAAGCTTTCTTT. This codes for CASSRPQFEAFF.

J is TRBJ2-1 and V is TRBV6-4; 10 bases fit TRBD2. Per the germline V gene, CDR1 is MRHNA and CDR2 is SNTAGT. This CDR3 has 15 residues. V shed 5 bases and J 4 bases; nucleotides not matched to a gene: 5. The CDR3 nucleotides read TGTGCCAGCAGTCCCCTAGCGGGAGCTTACAATGAGCAGTTCTTC. Amino acid sequence: CASSPLAGAYNEQFF.

This sequence joins TRBV15 and TRBJ1-5; weak D call: TRBD1 (5 bases). Trimming stripped 1 base from V and 4 bases from J, with 14 bases between. Germline lookup yields CDR1 LNHNV and CDR2 YYDKDF (reference sequence). CDR3 length equals 16 residues. The CDR3 DNA is TGTGCCACCAGCAGAGCTATTAGCAGGGAGAATCAGCCCCAGCATTTT. Its protein is CATSRAISRENQPQHF.

This clone was counted only a few times. The genes are TRBV7-2 and TRBJ2-7, with a possible D match to TRBD1 (6 bases). The CDR3 is 14 residues long. The V gene lost 2 bases and the J gene lost 4 bases, with 12 bases spanning the gap. Germline CDR1 and CDR2: SGHTA and FQGNSA. DNA for the CDR3: TGTGCCAGCAGCTTACTGGGTACAGGGTACGAGCAGTACTTC. Its protein is CASSLLGTGYEQYF.

This clone was found once. The CDR3 DNA is TGTGCCAGCAGCTTGTTCGTACAAAATATGGATTCACCCCTCCACTTT. It yields the protein CASSLFVQNMDSPLHF. The V call is TRBV5-6, the J call TRBJ1-6; D gene unclear. V lost 1 base to trimming and J lost 8 bases, with 16 bases between them. This CDR3 has 16 residues. Germline loops: CDR1 SGHDT, CDR2 YYEEEE.

This clone occurred once. The gene calls are TRBV15 and TRBJ1-2; D remains ambiguous. The CDR3 spans 14 residues. Germline CDR1 LNHNV, CDR2 YYDKDF (reference sequence). Trimming left V 8 bases short and J 8 bases short, with 21 bases between. The CDR3 sequence is CATDSGLRDSGYTF. The CDR3 DNA reads as TGTGCCACCGATTCGGGGTTGAGGGATAGCGGCTACACCTTC.

This clone was seen a few times. The V gene is TRBV6-1, the J gene TRBJ2-7, with TRBD2 as a possible D gene (6 bases). Germline CDR1 MNHNS, CDR2 SASEGT. The CDR3 has 15 residues. Trimming removed 0 bases from V and 0 bases from J, with 9 bases in between. CDR3 DNA sequence: TGTGCCAGCAGTGAAGCGGAGGGGAGCTCCTACGAGCAGTACTTC. Its protein is CASSEAEGSSYEQYF.

The chain couples TRBV5-6 to TRBJ1-2; TRBD1 matches 7 bases. Germline V gene data show CDR1 as SGHDT and CDR2 as YYEEEE. The CDR3 runs 14 residues. V shed 2 bases and J 4 bases; nucleotides not matched to a gene: 5. The CDR3: CASSFQGVGYGYTF. The CDR3 bases are TGTGCCAGCAGCTTCCAGGGGGTCGGCTATGGCTACACCTTC. Looking up the rest from reference TRBV5-6 and TRBJ1-2 gives the full variable domain: DAGVTQSPTHLIKTRGQQVTLRCSPKSGHDTVSWYQQALGQGPQFIFQYYEEEERQRGNFPDRFSGHQFPNYSSELNVNALLLGDSALYLCASSFQGVGYGYTFGSGTRLTVV.